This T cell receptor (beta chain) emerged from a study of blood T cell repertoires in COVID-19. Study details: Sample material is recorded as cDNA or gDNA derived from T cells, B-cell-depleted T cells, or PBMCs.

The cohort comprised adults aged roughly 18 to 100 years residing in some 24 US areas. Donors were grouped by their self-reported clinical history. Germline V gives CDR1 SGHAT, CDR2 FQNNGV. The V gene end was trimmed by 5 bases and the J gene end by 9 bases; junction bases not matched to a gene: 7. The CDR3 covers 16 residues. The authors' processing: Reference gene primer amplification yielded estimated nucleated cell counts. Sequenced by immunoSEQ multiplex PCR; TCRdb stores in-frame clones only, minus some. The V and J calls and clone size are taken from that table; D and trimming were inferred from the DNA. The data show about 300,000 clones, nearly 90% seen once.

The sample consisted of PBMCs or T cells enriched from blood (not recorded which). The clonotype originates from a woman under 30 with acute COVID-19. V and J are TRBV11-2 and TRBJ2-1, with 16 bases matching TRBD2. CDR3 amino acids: CASSPPGLAGGGEQFF. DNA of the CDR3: TGTGCCAGCAGCCCTCCGGGACTAGCGGGAGGGGGTGAGCAGTTCTTC.